What follows are 22 T cell receptor beta chains derived from one specimen sequenced in a study of cytomegalovirus exposure and HLA in healthy donors. The PCR contained 60 Vbeta and 13 Jbeta primers. TCRdb's copy holds only in-frame clones and misses some; the assay was immunoSEQ multiplex PCR. This table holds 190,000 or so clones, 79% found once. Sample: PBMCs. All receptors come from a girl aged 10 to 17 in good health and CMV-seropositive.

Worth noting for this clone: This sample includes further DNA sequences coding for the same CDR3. The V gene is TRBV10-3, the J gene TRBJ1-5; TRBD1 might be the D (5 bases). Germline CDR1 and CDR2: ENHRY and SYGVKD. This CDR3 is built from 13 residues. V was clipped by 2 bases and J by 7 bases, with 9 bases between them. The CDR3 sequence is CAISEGGYQPQHF. In DNA, the CDR3 is TGTGCCATCAGTGAGGGGGGGTACCAGCCCCAGCATTTT.

This clone was found once. The J gene is TRBJ1-3, the V gene TRBV11-2; 9 bases are a match to TRBD1. CDR3 length: 14 amino acids. Germline CDR1 and CDR2: SGHAT and FQNNGV. Trimming removed 5 bases from V and 5 bases from J; junction bases left unmatched: 4. The CDR3, as DNA: TGTGCCAGCAGCAGGGACAGGGACAGAAACACCATATATTTT. Its protein is CASSRDRDRNTIYF.

V and J are TRBV29-1 and TRBJ2-7; possible D gene TRBD1, 5 bases. This CDR3 has 15 amino acids. V lost 7 bases and J lost 6, with 25 bases in between. Per germline, CDR1 SQVTM and CDR2 ANQGSEA. The CDR3 DNA sequence: TGCAGCGCCGGTTCAGGGCCTTCTGTTTCTGGCGAGCAGTACTTC. Its protein product is CSAGSGPSVSGEQYF.

The chain combines TRBV7-9 with TRBJ1-3; D is uncertain. This CDR3 is built from 14 residues. Trimming removed 5 bases from V and 2 bases from J, with 10 bases in between. The germline gives CDR1 SEHNR, CDR2 FQNEAQ (reference sequence). The CDR3 region has the DNA TGTGCCAGCAGCCCCCCCACACCTGGAAACACCATATATTTT. Translated, it gives CASSPPTPGNTIYF.

V is TRBV5-4 and J is TRBJ1-1, with D possibly TRBD1 on 5 matching bases. CDR1 SGHNT and CDR2 YYREEE come from the germline V gene (reference sequence). The CDR3 consists of 15 residues. Trimming removed 2 bases at V and 3 bases at J, with 14 bases between. This chain's CDR3 is CASSFGGGGDTEAFF. CDR3 DNA: TGTGCCAGCAGCTTCGGGGGTGGGGGGGACACTGAAGCTTTCTTT.

This clone was picked up a small number of times. The gene calls are TRBV9 and TRBJ2-7; 7 bases match TRBD1. The germline V gene encodes CDR1 SGDLS and CDR2 YYNGEE. The CDR3 runs 14 residues. The V gene end was trimmed by 4 bases and the J gene end by 3 bases; junction bases not matched to a gene: 7. CDR3 in DNA: TGTGCCAGCAGCTCAGGGGGTACCTACTACGAGCAGTACTTC. Amino acid sequence: CASSSGGTYYEQYF.

The J gene is TRBJ1-4, the V gene TRBV12-5; a possible D gene is TRBD1 (6 bases). CDR1 LGHNT and CDR2 FRNRAP come from the germline V gene. V was shortened by 8 bases and J by 4 bases, with 8 bases between the two germline ends. The CDR3 runs 12 residues. The CDR3 region is CASQQGNEKLFF. The CDR3 nucleotides are TGTGCTAGTCAACAGGGTAATGAAAAACTGTTTTTT.

The CDR3 nucleotides are TGTGCCAGCAGCTCCCCGGGGGGGGACTACTATGGCTACACCTTC. It is translated as CASSSPGGDYYGYTF. The rearrangement links TRBV11-3 to TRBJ1-2; a weak D match, TRBD1 (5 bases). The ends were cut back, 4 bases at V and 3 bases at J, with 15 bases in the middle. Germline lookup yields CDR1 SGHNT and CDR2 YENEEA. CDR3 size: 15 residues.

This clone was recorded a few times. This chain uses TRBV7-2 with TRBJ2-1, with 9 bases lining up with TRBD2. V shed 1 base and J 8 bases; nucleotides not matched to a gene: 9. This CDR3 spans 16 amino acids. Germline assignment: CDR1 SGHTA and CDR2 FQGNSA. CDR3 region: CASSLVPGGGGDEQFF. CDR3 DNA sequence: TGTGCCAGCAGCTTAGTCCCCGGGGGCGGGGGGGATGAGCAGTTCTTC.

The chain carries TRBV5-4 and TRBJ1-2; the match to TRBD1 covers 12 bases. CDR3 size: 15 residues. V trimming: 5 bases; J trimming: 8 bases; junction bases outside the gene matches: 10. Germline loops: CDR1 SGHNT, CDR2 YYREEE (reference sequence). DNA for the CDR3: TGTGCCAGCAGGCCCCCCGGGACAGGGGGCCACGGCTACACCTTC. As protein: CASRPPGTGGHGYTF.

The V and J genes are TRBV5-4 and TRBJ2-3, with 15 bases matching TRBD2. The CDR3 has 18 residues. V was pared by 2 bases and J by 1 base, with 5 bases of the junction left unmatched. Germline V gene data show CDR1 as SGHNT and CDR2 as YYREEE (reference sequence). CDR3 nucleotide sequence: TGTGCCAGCAGCTTTGGACTAGCGGGGGGGGGACGCACAGATACGCAGTATTTT. Its protein is CASSFGLAGGGRTDTQYF.

The CDR3 loop is CASTGTGGTGELFF. The CDR3 nucleotides read TGTGCCAGCACCGGGACAGGGGGAACCGGGGAGCTGTTTTTT. The V call is TRBV2, the J call TRBJ2-2; TRBD1 agrees at 11 bases. This CDR3 region has 14 residues. Germline V gene sequence: CDR1 SNHLY, CDR2 FYNNEI. V lost 7 bases and J lost 5; bases outside the gene matches: 3.

The V and J genes are TRBV4-3 and TRBJ2-7, with 8 bases aligning to TRBD1. The CDR3 runs to 16 residues. V shed 4 bases, J shed 0 bases, and the junction held 8 bases outside the gene matches. In germline, CDR1 is LGHNA, CDR2 YSLEER. The CDR3 DNA reads as TGCGCCAGCAGCCGGGACAGGACAGGGAGCTCCTACGAGCAGTACTTC. It specifies CASSRDRTGSSYEQYF.

The rearrangement uses TRBV2 and TRBJ2-3; 10 nucleotides agree with TRBD2. Per the germline V gene, CDR1 is SNHLY and CDR2 is FYNNEI. With 1 base clipped from V and 3 bases from J, the junction kept 7 bases outside the gene matches. This CDR3 is 17 amino acids long. The CDR3 here is CASSEEGVSGGTDTQYF. As DNA, the CDR3 is TGTGCCAGCAGTGAAGAAGGGGTTAGCGGGGGGACAGATACGCAGTATTTT.

This chain joins TRBV30 and TRBJ1-5; D unresolved. CDR1 GTSNPN and CDR2 SVGIG come from the germline V gene (reference sequence). Deletions cut 0 bases from V and 4 bases from J, with 7 bases between. The CDR3 length is 13 residues. Here the CDR3 reads CAWSVRLNQPQHF. In DNA form, the CDR3 reads TGTGCCTGGAGTGTACGACTGAATCAGCCCCAGCATTTT.

The J gene is TRBJ2-5, the V gene TRBV9; D might be TRBD2 (5 bases). The CDR3 spans 13 residues. Per the germline V gene, CDR1 is SGDLS and CDR2 is YYNGEE. With 4 bases removed from V and 2 bases from J, the gap between germline ends came to 9 bases. The CDR3 loop is CASSTDSQETQYF. CDR3 DNA: TGTGCCAGCAGCACGGACTCACAAGAGACCCAGTACTTC.

The CDR3 nucleotides read TGCAGCGTTAGCAAACTGAACACTGAAGCTTTCTTT. This codes for CSVSKLNTEAFF. The chain is built from TRBV29-1 and TRBJ1-1; D uncertain. CDR1 is SQVTM and CDR2 is ANQGSEA in the germline V gene. The CDR3 runs to 12 residues. Trimming took 5 bases from V and 0 from J, leaving 7 bases between them.

The chain combines TRBV11-3 with TRBJ2-3; possible D gene TRBD2, 7 bases. Trimming pared 6 bases from V and 4 bases from J, leaving 17 bases between. Germline-derived CDR1 and CDR2 are SGHNT and YENEEA. This CDR3 has 15 residues. CDR3 nucleotides: TGTGCCAGCAGTTACCTATGGGGGGGCTCAGATACGCAGTATTTT. It yields the protein CASSYLWGGSDTQYF. Full variable domain (outside the CDR3, taken from reference TRBV11-3 and TRBJ2-3): EAGVVQSPRYKIIEKKQPVAFWCNPISGHNTLYWYLQNLGQGPELLIRYENEEAVDDSQLPKDRFSAERLKGVDSTLKIQPAELGDSAVYLCASSYLWGGSDTQYFGPGTRLTVL.

V gene TRBV11-3 combines with J gene TRBJ2-5, with D perhaps TRBD1 (8 bases). The CDR3 contains 15 residues. V shed 5 bases and J shed 0 bases, with 13 bases lying between them. CDR1 SGHNT and CDR2 YENEEA come from the germline V gene. The CDR3 nucleotides are TGTGCCAGCAGCAGCGGGACAGGAGACCAAGAGACCCAGTACTTC. It codes for CASSSGTGDQETQYF.

The chain recombines TRBV11-2 with TRBJ1-1; D unclear. The V and J ends lost 7 bases and 0 bases respectively, with 9 bases between them. Germline V lookup: CDR1 SGHAT, CDR2 FQNNGV. CDR3 length equals 13 residues. The CDR3 is CASTLSMNTEAFF. In DNA, the CDR3 is TGTGCCAGCACCCTCTCTATGAACACTGAAGCTTTCTTT.

This chain joins TRBV7-6 and TRBJ2-1; D is unresolved. From germline, CDR1 is SGHVS and CDR2 FNYEAQ. The V and J ends lost 1 base and 0 bases respectively, with 7 bases between them. The CDR3 covers 15 residues. Here the CDR3 DNA reads TGTGCCAGCAGCTTAGGCCAGGCCTCCTACAATGAGCAGTTCTTC. Amino acid sequence: CASSLGQASYNEQFF.

The V and J genes are TRBV2 and TRBJ2-2, with TRBD1 as a possible D gene (6 bases). Germline loops: CDR1 SNHLY, CDR2 FYNNEI. The CDR3 has 16 amino acids. The ends were cut back, 5 bases at V and 0 bases at J, with 13 bases in the middle. The CDR3 sequence is CASSHDRLANTGELFF. In nucleotides, the CDR3 is TGTGCCAGCAGTCACGACAGGTTGGCGAACACCGGGGAGCTGTTTTTT.